A selection of T cell receptor beta chains follows, all from one sample in a study of T-cell memory formation after mild COVID-19. Using its own MiXCR run on the 5' RACE reads, TCRdb lists one record per CDR3 protein. The sample carries around 340,000 distinct CDR3 sequences, 14% recorded once. The sequencing sample was made of PBMCs or a T cell subset sorted from them (not recorded which). These receptors were obtained from a man younger than 35 who had mild COVID-19 (a few samples of this study predate the infection). Cell type and time point are not known. The CDR3 runs from the conserved cysteine through the conserved F or W. The D gene is left open where the match is weak. Only part of the rows carry a size: once, few, many, or a class if the clone is expanded.

clone size	D gene	V gene	J gene	CDR3 protein	CDR3 DNA
many	TRBD1	TRBV12-3/TRBV12-4	TRBJ2-2	CASTWDRVIGELFF	TGTGCCAGCACTTGGGACAGGGTTATTGGGGAGCTGTTTTTT
.	.	TRBV7-2	TRBJ2-2	CASNVRWGGELFF	TGTGCCAGCAACGTCCGATGGGGCGGGGAGCTGTTTTTT
many	TRBD2	TRBV10-3	TRBJ2-1	CAISGLAVNNEQFF	TGTGCCATCAGTGGACTAGCGGTCAACAATGAGCAGTTCTTC
.	TRBD1	TRBV7-2	TRBJ2-1	CASSLDRGRFGEQFF	TGTGCCAGCAGCTTAGACAGGGGGCGTTTCGGTGAGCAGTTCTTC
many	.	TRBV4-2	TRBJ1-1	CASSQDTRLSEAFF	TGTGCCAGCAGCCAAGATACGAGGTTATCTGAAGCTTTCTTT
.	.	TRBV4-3	TRBJ2-1	CASSQDTGRVGNEQFF	TGCGCCAGCAGCCAAGATACAGGTAGAGTAGGCAATGAGCAGTTCTTC
.	TRBD2	TRBV6-5	TRBJ2-3	CASTPLAGGRTDTQYF	TGTGCCAGCACCCCACTAGCGGGGGGACGCACAGATACGCAGTATTTT
few	TRBD2	TRBV20-1	TRBJ2-5	CSAGTTSGWYQETQYF	TGCAGTGCTGGAACCACTAGCGGGTGGTACCAAGAGACCCAGTACTTC
few	.	TRBV19	TRBJ1-4	CASRNRDSAAFF	TGTGCCAGTAGGAACCGGGACTCGGCAGCGTTTTTT
many	.	TRBV24-1	TRBJ2-1	CATSEYNEQFF	TGTGCCACCAGTGAATACAATGAGCAGTTCTTC
.	TRBD2	TRBV6-2/TRBV6-3	TRBJ2-3	CASSGRPTSGGASDTQYF	TGTGCCAGCAGTGGTAGACCAACTAGCGGGGGGGCGTCAGATACGCAGTATTTT
few	.	TRBV18	TRBJ1-6	CASSPDQVLNSPLHF	TGTGCCAGCTCACCGGATCAGGTGCTAAATTCACCCCTCCACTTT
.	.	TRBV21-1	TRBJ1-6	CASSPRPGQGRYNSPLHF	TGTGCCAGCAGCCCTCGGCCGGGACAGGGAAGATATAATTCACCCCTCCACTTT
few	.	TRBV30	TRBJ1-2	CAWSVINYGYTF	TGTGCCTGGAGTGTAATTAACTATGGCTACACCTTC
.	TRBD1	TRBV5-1	TRBJ1-2	CASSSGQGAQGYTF	TGCGCCAGCAGCTCGGGACAGGGGGCTCAAGGCTACACCTTC
.	.	TRBV2	TRBJ2-5	CATQGRGTQYF	TGTGCCACACAGGGGAGGGGGACCCAGTACTTC
many	.	TRBV6-5	TRBJ2-3	CASRPQDGSWADTQYF	TGTGCCAGCAGACCCCAAGACGGGAGTTGGGCAGATACGCAGTATTTT
few	TRBD1	TRBV12-3/TRBV12-4	TRBJ2-6	CASSFGDRGYGANVLTF	TGTGCCAGCAGTTTTGGAGACAGGGGCTATGGGGCCAACGTCCTGACTTTC
.	TRBD2	TRBV29-1	TRBJ2-3	CSVSSGASTDTQYF	TGCAGCGTTTCTAGCGGGGCTAGCACAGATACGCAGTATTTT
.	TRBD1	TRBV7-2	TRBJ1-2	CASSRPGGGYTF	TGTGCCAGCAGCCGGCCAGGGGGCGGCTACACCTTC
few	.	TRBV4-1	TRBJ2-5	CASSQAPTLRDTWGETQYF	TGCGCCAGCAGCCAAGCTCCCACTTTGAGGGATACGTGGGGGGAGACCCAGTACTTC
.	.	TRBV7-3	TRBJ2-3	CASSRSSVSTDTQYF	TGTGCCAGCAGCAGATCTAGCGTTAGCACAGATACGCAGTATTTT
.	TRBD1	TRBV5-6	TRBJ1-6	CASRETGGRNSPLHF	TGTGCCAGCAGAGAGACAGGGGGCCGTAATTCACCCCTCCACTTT
.	.	TRBV6-1	TRBJ2-5	CASSEIGFGETQYF	TGTGCCAGCAGTGAAATCGGGTTCGGGGAGACCCAGTACTTC
.	.	TRBV20-1	TRBJ2-7	CSARDHPWQSDEQYF	TGCAGTGCTAGAGATCACCCCTGGCAGAGCGACGAGCAGTACTTC
.	.	TRBV11-2	TRBJ2-1	CASSLDSAGQFF	TGTGCCAGCAGCTTAGACTCCGCTGGGCAGTTCTTC
.	.	TRBV19	TRBJ1-2	CASSIWDGYTF	TGTGCCAGTAGTATTTGGGATGGCTACACCTTC
.	.	TRBV7-3	TRBJ1-5	CASSLWTDSRPQHF	TGTGCCAGCAGCTTATGGACCGACTCTCGGCCCCAGCATTTT
few	.	TRBV20-1	TRBJ1-1	CSARDDRTGTEAFF	TGCAGTGCTAGGGACGACAGGACTGGGACTGAAGCTTTCTTT
few	.	TRBV28	TRBJ2-5	CASRGADQETQYF	TGTGCCAGTCGGGGGGCTGACCAAGAGACCCAGTACTTC
.	.	TRBV7-9	TRBJ1-1	CASSSTLGGNRAFF	TGTGCCAGCAGCTCCACCCTGGGGGGGAATAGAGCTTTCTTT
few	.	TRBV4-1	TRBJ2-1	CASSQAGNGEQFF	TGCGCCAGCAGCCAAGCGGGGAATGGCGAGCAGTTCTTC
few	.	TRBV20-1	TRBJ2-3	CSARATHTDTQYF	TGCAGTGCTAGGGCTACACACACAGATACGCAGTATTTT
few	.	TRBV20-1	TRBJ2-1	CSAARLVLGEQFF	TGCAGTGCTGCCCGACTAGTCCTGGGGGAGCAGTTCTTC
few	.	TRBV30	TRBJ2-1	CAWTYVGEQFF	TGTGCCTGGACCTATGTCGGTGAGCAGTTCTTC
few	.	TRBV19	TRBJ1-5	CASSMASGGNQPQHF	TGTGCCAGTAGTATGGCGAGTGGCGGCAATCAGCCCCAGCATTTT
.	TRBD1	TRBV6-5	TRBJ1-1	CASNRQGVNTEAFF	TGTGCCAGCAATCGACAGGGAGTGAACACTGAAGCTTTCTTT
.	.	TRBV11-2	TRBJ2-7	CASSFWRDSYEQYF	TGTGCCAGCAGCTTTTGGCGTGATTCCTACGAGCAGTACTTC
.	.	TRBV4-1	TRBJ2-1	CASSQVEQINEQFF	TGCGCCAGCAGCCAAGTGGAACAGATCAATGAGCAGTTCTTC
.	.	TRBV6-2/TRBV6-3	TRBJ2-1	CASSSLVGEQFF	TGTGCCAGCAGTTCCCTGGTGGGTGAGCAGTTCTTC
many	TRBD1	TRBV6-5	TRBJ2-7	CASSRTGSYEQYF	TGTGCCAGCAGTCGGACAGGGTCCTACGAGCAGTACTTC
.	.	TRBV18	TRBJ1-1	CASSGRIEPNTEAFF	TGTGCCAGCTCGGGGCGGATTGAACCGAACACTGAAGCTTTCTTT
.	.	TRBV5-1	TRBJ2-3	CASSPGGASTDTQYF	TGCGCCAGCAGTCCCGGCGGGGCTTCCACAGATACGCAGTATTTT
.	.	TRBV25-1	TRBJ2-2	CASTWGHTNTGELFF	TGTGCCAGCACTTGGGGGCACACGAACACCGGGGAGCTGTTTTTT
few	.	TRBV20-1	TRBJ1-2	CSARRRRDIANYGYTF	TGCAGTGCTAGGAGAAGGAGGGATATAGCTAACTATGGCTACACCTTC